These 27 T cell receptor beta chains were all obtained from the same sample, sequenced in a study of CD8+ T cells in alopecia areata. Isolated RNA was reverse transcribed into cDNA used as the sequencing template. Assay: immunoSEQ multiplex PCR; the TCRdb copy retains only in-frame clones and omits some. The sample contains around 160,000 clones, less than 70% of which appear only once. As to treatment: oral pan-JAK inhibitor, 5-10 mg twice daily. This material consisted of CD4+ T cells sorted from blood, taken at week 24, from a patient treated with tofacitinib. These receptor sequences come from a human donor with alopecia areata.

Comments on this clone: Additional DNA sequences in this sample encode the identical CDR3. This chain connects TRBV2 to TRBJ2-5; D uncertain. This CDR3 contains 11 residues. Germline CDR1 and CDR2: SNHLY and FYNNEI. Trimming shortened V by 4 bases and J by 4 bases, and 4 bases separated the two germline ends. The CDR3 sequence: CASSVRETQYF. The CDR3 DNA follows: TGTGCCAGCAGTGTGCGAGAGACCCAGTACTTC.

The chain carries TRBV19 and TRBJ1-2, with 8 bases that match TRBD1. V was pared by 7 bases and J by 2 bases, with 15 bases of the junction left unmatched. Germline CDR1 and CDR2: LNHDA and SQIVND (reference sequence). This CDR3 spans 17 amino acids. CDR3 sequence reads: CASTQLGHRGFNYGYTF. For the CDR3, the DNA is TGTGCCAGTACCCAACTGGGCCACAGGGGGTTCAACTATGGCTACACCTTC.

This clone has a handful of counts. This chain joins TRBV29-1 and TRBJ1-5, with a tentative D call TRBD1 (5 bases). The V gene lost 7 bases and the J gene lost 2 bases, with 18 bases spanning the gap. Germline CDR1 and CDR2: SQVTM and ANQGSEA. The CDR3 is 15 residues long. CDR3 in amino acids: CSAGAGARGNQPQHF. The CDR3 coding sequence is TGCAGCGCCGGAGCCGGGGCCCGCGGCAATCAGCCCCAGCATTTT. The full variable domain, rest sourced from reference TRBV29-1 and TRBJ1-5, is SAVISQKPSRDICQRGTSLTIQCQVDSQVTMMFWYRQQPGQSLTLIATANQGSEATYESGFVIDKFPISRPNLTFSTLTVSNMSPEDSSIYLCSAGAGARGNQPQHFGDGTRLSIL.

This sequence joins TRBV29-1 and TRBJ2-7; D may match TRBD1 or TRBD2 (7 bases each). V dropped 3 bases and J dropped 3 bases, with 18 bases sitting between them. CDR3 size: 15 residues. The V gene's germline CDR1 is SQVTM and CDR2 ANQGSEA. The CDR3 reads CSVDGGRGGIYEQYF. The CDR3, as DNA: TGCAGCGTTGATGGTGGCAGGGGGGGGATCTACGAGCAGTACTTC.

V and J are TRBV25-1 and TRBJ1-1, with D tentatively TRBD1 (6 bases). Germline loops: CDR1 MGHDK, CDR2 SYGVNS. There are 15 residues in the CDR3. The germline V and J ends were trimmed by 4 bases and 0 bases, with 12 bases remaining between them. CDR3 nucleotide sequence: TGTGCCAGCAGTGGATTCGACAGGCTGAACACTGAAGCTTTCTTT. Translated, it gives CASSGFDRLNTEAFF.

This clone was detected a few times. The same CDR3 arises from other DNA sequences in this sample as well. This sequence joins TRBV29-1 and TRBJ2-4; D is undetermined. Germline CDR1 and CDR2: SQVTM and ANQGSEA. V lost 5 bases to trimming and J lost 0 bases, with 11 bases between them. The CDR3 is 14 residues long. The CDR3 protein is CSVRTTLAKNIQYF. CDR3 coding DNA: TGCAGCGTTCGAACGACACTAGCCAAAAACATTCAGTACTTC.

Of note for this clone: Different DNA sequences within this sample yield the same CDR3. The chain has TRBV30 and TRBJ1-2, with 12 bases matching TRBD1. The CDR3 has 15 residues. V shed 5 bases, J shed 4 bases, and the junction held 8 bases outside the gene matches. Germline V gives CDR1 GTSNPN, CDR2 SVGIG (reference sequence). CDR3 sequence: CAWGRDRGPLYGYTF. The CDR3 coding sequence is TGTGCCTGGGGCCGGGACAGGGGGCCGCTCTATGGCTACACCTTC.

This clone occurred once. The chain links TRBV29-1 to TRBJ2-5; TRBD2 is a possible D gene (6 bases). CDR1 is SQVTM and CDR2 is ANQGSEA in the germline V gene. CDR3 size: 14 residues. V shed 6 bases and J shed 2 bases, with 16 bases lying between them. The CDR3 region is CSVTTGGYQETQYF. The CDR3 nucleotides read TGCAGCGTCACCACTGGGGGGTATCAAGAGACCCAGTACTTC.

This clone showed up just a few times. This chain connects TRBV2 to TRBJ2-5; D is ambiguous. V lost 3 bases to trimming and J lost 0 bases, with 8 bases between them. The CDR3 extends over 14 amino acids. CDR1 and CDR2 (germline): SNHLY, FYNNEI. The CDR3, as DNA: TGTGCCAGCAGTGACTGGACCAACCAAGAGACCCAGTACTTC. Protein: CASSDWTNQETQYF.

The chain carries TRBV10-3 and TRBJ2-7; D is unresolved. This CDR3 has 11 amino acids. The germline V gene encodes CDR1 ENHRY and CDR2 SYGVKD. Trimming removed 8 bases from V and 3 bases from J, with 8 bases in between. The CDR3 region has the DNA TGTGCCATCGGAGCCAGCTACGAGCAGTACTTC. This codes for CAIGASYEQYF.

V gene TRBV13 combines with J gene TRBJ2-6; a weak D match, TRBD1 (5 bases). The CDR3 runs to 14 residues. CDR1 PRHDT and CDR2 FYEKMQ come from the germline V gene (reference sequence). V was trimmed by 9 bases and J by 2 bases, leaving 11 bases between them. CDR3 nucleotides: TGTGCCAGTTCCCCCAGGGCTGGGGCCAACGTCCTGACTTTC. It yields the protein CASSPRAGANVLTF.

This clone was seen more than once but under ten times. The rearrangement links TRBV6-5 to TRBJ1-2, with D unresolved. The V end lost 8 bases, the J end lost 6 bases, and 16 bases lay between the germline ends. Germline CDR1 reads MNHEY; CDR2 reads SVGAGI. The CDR3 length is 13 residues. CDR3 protein: CASRFTASDGYTF. The CDR3 bases are TGTGCCAGCCGATTCACAGCGTCAGATGGCTACACCTTC.

The chain couples TRBV5-7 to TRBJ2-5; 7 bases are a match to TRBD1. TRBV5-7 is filed as an ORF, its function uncertain. CDR3 length: 18 amino acids. V gave up 4 bases and J gave up 1 base; unmatched junction bases: 16. CDR3 amino acids: CASSPLPRGQALQETQYF. The CDR3 DNA follows: TGTGCCAGCAGCCCGCTCCCCCGAGGACAGGCCCTCCAAGAGACCCAGTACTTC.

This sequence joins TRBV4-2 and TRBJ1-2, with D uncertain. V gave up 3 bases and J gave up 2 bases, with 13 bases separating them. In germline, CDR1 is LGHNA, CDR2 YNFKEQ. The CDR3 consists of 15 residues. The CDR3 loop reads CASSQAGPPNYGYTF. The DNA for the CDR3 is TGTGCCAGCAGCCAGGCCGGACCGCCGAACTATGGCTACACCTTC.

V is TRBV6-5 and J is TRBJ1-2, with D maybe TRBD1 (5 bases). The germline CDR1 and CDR2 sequences are MNHEY and SVGAGI. The V gene lost 8 bases and the J gene lost 0 bases, with 10 bases spanning the gap. There are 13 residues in the CDR3. In DNA, the CDR3 is TGTGCCAGCGGGGACGTACCTAACTATGGCTACACCTTC. It yields the protein CASGDVPNYGYTF.

This chain connects TRBV7-9 to TRBJ1-2, with D perhaps matching TRBD1 (6 bases). V lost 3 bases to trimming and J lost 8 bases, with 10 bases between them. CDR3 length: 12 residues. CDR1 SEHNR and CDR2 FQNEAQ come from the germline V gene (reference sequence). The CDR3 coding sequence is TGTGCCAGCAGCTTGGACAGCTTCGGCTACACCTTC. Amino acids: CASSLDSFGYTF.

The V gene is TRBV30, the J gene TRBJ2-3; D is possibly TRBD1 (6 bases). Trimming took off 1 base at V and 4 bases at J, with 15 bases between the two ends. This CDR3 spans 15 amino acids. Germline CDR1 reads GTSNPN; CDR2 reads SVGIG (reference sequence). The CDR3 region is CAWSGGGQRSDTQYF. Written as DNA, the CDR3 is TGTGCCTGGAGTGGAGGAGGACAGAGATCAGATACGCAGTATTTT.

The chain links TRBV7-2 to TRBJ2-6, with D perhaps TRBD1 (5 bases). CDR1 and CDR2 (germline): SGHTA, FQGNSA. This CDR3 is built from 17 residues. With 5 bases removed from V and 0 bases from J, the gap between germline ends came to 14 bases. CDR3 protein: CASSETASISGANVLTF. The CDR3 DNA reads as TGTGCCAGCAGCGAGACAGCGTCAATCTCTGGGGCCAACGTCCTGACTTTC.

This sequence joins TRBV29-1 and TRBJ2-7, with 9 bases aligning to TRBD1. There are 12 residues in the CDR3. Germline V gene lookup returns CDR1 SQVTM and CDR2 ANQGSEA. CDR3 region: CNVGQGRYEQYF. The CDR3 nucleotides are TGCAACGTCGGACAGGGGAGATACGAGCAGTACTTC.

The chain employs TRBV5-8 and TRBJ2-1; possible D gene TRBD2, 7 bases. CDR3 length: 15 residues. CDR1 is SGHTS and CDR2 is YDEGEE in the germline V gene. Trimming pared 3 bases from V and 3 bases from J, leaving 13 bases between. CDR3 amino acids: CASSYLGGGYNEQFF. In DNA, the CDR3 is TGTGCCAGCAGCTACTTGGGAGGGGGCTACAATGAGCAGTTCTTC.

The chain employs TRBV30 and TRBJ2-1; 8 bases line up with TRBD2. The CDR3 has 15 amino acids. The germline CDR1 and CDR2 sequences are GTSNPN and SVGIG (reference sequence). Trimming cost V 5 bases and J 10 bases; bases outside gene matches: 16. Here the CDR3 DNA reads TGTGCCTGGCTGAGCGGGACTAGGCCGCTGGAGGAGCAGTTCTTC. This gives the protein CAWLSGTRPLEEQFF.

There are a few counts of this clone. The rearrangement joins TRBV13 to TRBJ2-7, with TRBD1 matching over 8 bases. The V and J ends lost 5 bases and 2 bases, in that order; junction bases with no gene match: 5. Germline CDR1 and CDR2: PRHDT and FYEKMQ (reference sequence). The CDR3 has 14 amino acids. DNA for the CDR3: TGTGCCAGCAGCGGCGGACAGGGTGCCTACGAGCAGTACTTC. Translating gives CASSGGQGAYEQYF.

V gene TRBV5-1 combines with J gene TRBJ2-5; tentatively, D is TRBD2 (5 bases). V dropped 0 bases and J dropped 5 bases, with 11 bases sitting between them. This CDR3 is 14 amino acids long. CDR1 SGHRS and CDR2 YFSETQ come from the germline V gene. CDR3 in amino acids: CASSLARGPETQYF. The CDR3 bases are TGCGCCAGCAGCTTGGCCAGAGGGCCGGAGACCCAGTACTTC.

This chain links TRBV7-9 with TRBJ2-5; D is tentatively TRBD1 or TRBD2 (5 bases each). V lost 5 bases and J lost 5, with 18 bases in between. Germline V gene data show CDR1 as SEHNR and CDR2 as FQNEAQ (reference sequence). The length of the CDR3 is 15 residues. This chain's CDR3 is CASSASQGVGETQYF. The CDR3 nucleotides read TGTGCCAGCAGCGCATCTCAGGGAGTTGGGGAGACCCAGTACTTC.

This clone showed up just once. The chain carries TRBV5-1 and TRBJ2-5; 10 nucleotides match TRBD1. In germline, CDR1 is SGHRS, CDR2 YFSETQ. This CDR3 spans 16 amino acids. V gave up 0 bases and J gave up 1 base; unmatched junction bases: 3. The CDR3 DNA is TGCGCCAGCAGCTTGGCCAGGACAGGGGGCCAAGAGACCCAGTACTTC. This sequence encodes CASSLARTGGQETQYF. Supplemented by reference TRBV5-1 and TRBJ2-5, the full variable domain reads KAGVTQTPRYLIKTRGQQVTLSCSPISGHRSVSWYQQTPGQGLQFLFEYFSETQRNKGNFPGRFSGRQFSNSRSEMNVSTLELGDSALYLCASSLARTGGQETQYFGPGTRLLVL.

The rearrangement joins TRBV5-1 to TRBJ2-3; 10 bases are a match to TRBD1. Germline CDR1 is SGHRS and CDR2 is YFSETQ. The CDR3 runs to 14 residues. Trimming at V came to 5 bases and at J to 4 bases, leaving 4 bases not matched to a gene. The CDR3 DNA sequence: TGCGCCAGCAGGGGGACAGGGGTGGCAGATACGCAGTATTTT. Translation gives CASRGTGVADTQYF.

The chain carries TRBV6-5 and TRBJ1-1; D call uncertain. Germline values: CDR1 MNHEY, CDR2 SVGAGI. V gave up 4 bases and J gave up 8 bases, with 5 bases separating them. There are 10 residues in the CDR3. The CDR3 spells CASSWREAFF. CDR3 nucleotide sequence: TGTGCCAGCAGTTGGAGGGAAGCTTTCTTT.